The following is a T cell receptor (beta chain) sequence with its context. Its antigen remains unknown. TCRdb's copy holds only in-frame clones and misses some; the assay was immunoSEQ multiplex PCR. Among about 120,000 clones, approximately 90% were seen once, and the ten largest hold about 0.18%. Trimming removed 0 bases from V and 0 bases from J; junction bases left unmatched: 0. The CDR3 covers 16 residues. CDR1 and CDR2 (germline): MNHEY, SVGAGI. This sample stems from a study of graft-versus-host responses after intestinal transplantation. Findings and caveats of the study: Analysis identified GvH clones in recipient marrow, with some appearing first in ileum or blood. Early post-transplant declines in HvG were associated with peak levels of circulating GvH clones.

Sequencing was performed on unstimulated CD4+ T cells sorted from spleen or lymph node cells, taken before intestinal transplant. V is TRBV6-5 and J is TRBJ1-3; 9 bases match TRBD1. This clonotype originated in a human donor who received an intestinal transplant. Here the CDR3 reads CASSYSTGGSGNTIYF. The CDR3 DNA reads TGTGCCAGCAGTTACTCGACAGGGGGCTCTGGAAACACCATATATTTT.